This record concerns one TCR beta chain sequence. What this receptor recognizes is not known. The input lacks base qualities; no much larger clone sits a single base away. These data originate in a study of technical replicates of blood from several donors (dated by TCRdb to 2015 to 2018). The CDR3 spans 15 residues, from the cysteine through the phenylalanine. The sequence is cut down to CDR3 DNA, 45 bases in frame from base 1. Based on the germline V gene, the CDR1 and CDR2 sequences are LGHNA and YNFKEQ. Cut back by 2 bases and 6 bases, the V and J ends lie 13 bases apart. To prepare the library, the immunoSEQ multiplex PCR assay was applied. TCRdb retrieved this table from immuneACCESS and kept in-frame rearrangements only. Not all clones are present; in checked studies, unresolved V genes account for under half, and no reason is known for the remainder. This sample comprises more than 65,000 clones, approximately 96% of them detected only once. Roughly 0.35% of the sample lies in the top ten.

The rearrangement joined TRBV4-2 to TRBJ2-2; the D region possibly corresponds to TRBD1 (5 bases align). The sequencing input was T cells isolated from PBMCs. The TCR sequence derives from a human donor in good health. The CDR3 here reads CASSQPPPGSGELFF. At the DNA level, the sequence is TGTGCCAGCAGCCAACCTCCACCAGGGTCCGGGGAGCTGTTTTTT.